One and the same sample provided the 32 T cell receptor beta chains below, sequenced in a study of vaccination effects on CD4 cells after COVID-19. Their recognized antigens are unknown. Repertoires were generated with immunoSEQ multiplex PCR, while TCRdb's copy carries only in-frame clones and drops some. The sample holds 55,000 to 70,000 clones, about 80% seen once. Prior to sequencing, the ViraFEST assay stimulated PBMC with viral peptide pools, which expanded the antigen-specific CD4+ T cells. The culture ran for roughly 10 days before CD4+ T cells were isolated. All study participants received two doses of BNT162b2 or mRNA-1273 vaccine. Here the sequenced sample was CD4+ T cells from PBMCs cultured with HCoV-OC43 spike peptides, taken after COVID-19 vaccination. The subset is: HCoV-OC43 spike overlapping peptide pool stimulation. The receptors stem from a human donor who received a COVID-19 vaccine.

The J gene is TRBJ2-6, the V gene TRBV10-3; D gene unclear. CDR1 and CDR2 from the germline V gene are ENHRY and SYGVKD. The CDR3 totals 14 residues. V was trimmed by 2 bases and J by 3 bases, leaving 5 bases between them. This chain's CDR3 is CAISEPRGANVLTF. The CDR3 coding sequence is TGTGCCATCAGTGAGCCTCGTGGGGCCAACGTCCTGACTTTC.

In its sample, this clone was seen once. The chain uses TRBV7-3 and TRBJ2-1; tentative D call: TRBD2 (5 bases). The CDR3 runs 13 residues. V shed 5 bases and J shed 7 bases, with 12 bases lying between them. CDR1 is SGHTA, CDR2 FQGTGA, per germline. CDR3 protein: CASSPTRGNEQFF. Here the CDR3 DNA reads TGTGCCAGCAGCCCCACCCGGGGAAATGAGCAGTTCTTC. The variable domain in full, completed from reference TRBV7-3 and TRBJ2-1, reads GAGVSQTPSNKVTEKGKYVELRCDPISGHTALYWYRQSLGQGPEFLIYFQGTGAADDSGLPNDRFFAVRPEGSVSTLKIQRTERGDSAVYLCASSPTRGNEQFFGPGTRLTVL.

This clone was seen a handful of times. The J gene is TRBJ2-4, the V gene TRBV19, with D possibly matching TRBD1 (6 bases). Germline-derived CDR1 and CDR2 are LNHDA and SQIVND (reference sequence). V was shortened by 5 bases and J by 0 bases, with 11 bases between the two germline ends. The CDR3 loop spans 15 amino acids. CDR3 nucleotide sequence: TGTGCCAGTAGTTTCGGACAGCTAGCCAAAAACATTCAGTACTTC. It is translated as CASSFGQLAKNIQYF.

The V gene is TRBV5-6, the J gene TRBJ2-7, with D perhaps TRBD2 (5 bases). Per germline, CDR1 SGHDT and CDR2 YYEEEE. The V end was cut by 4 bases, the J end by 6 bases, with 23 bases between. There are 16 residues in the CDR3. The CDR3 is CASSETGKPLRSEQYV. DNA for the CDR3: TGTGCCAGCAGCGAAACGGGGAAACCTCTCCGTTCCGAGCAGTACGTC.

The chain links TRBV3-1 (or the pseudogene TRBV3-2) to TRBJ2-7; D gene unclear. The CDR3 has 14 amino acids. V dropped 1 base and J dropped 0 bases, with 7 bases sitting between them. CDR1 is LGHDT and CDR2 is YNNKEL in the germline V gene (reference sequence). CDR3 region: CASSQGSTSYEQYV. DNA of the CDR3: TGTGCCAGCAGCCAAGGCTCGACCTCCTACGAGCAGTACGTC.

The chain combines TRBV2 with TRBJ1-5; D not certain. The CDR3 contains 13 residues. CDR1 SNHLY and CDR2 FYNNEI come from the germline V gene. V lost 7 bases and J lost 1, with 8 bases in between. In DNA, the CDR3 is TGTGCCAGCACCCCGTCAAGCAATCAGCCCCAGCATTTT. It codes for CASTPSSNQPQHF.

The table lists this clone with a few counts. The V gene is TRBV28, the J gene TRBJ1-2, with D uncertain. V lost 7 bases and J 1 base, leaving 16 bases between the germline ends. This CDR3 comprises 15 residues. The germline V gene has CDR1 MDHEN and CDR2 SYDVKM. The DNA of the CDR3 is TGTGCCAGCAATGATTGGGCGGGAGTTAACTATGGCTACACCTTC. Its translation is CASNDWAGVNYGYTF.

This rearrangement joins TRBV11-2 to TRBJ1-1; possible D gene TRBD1, 5 bases. Trimming cost V 8 bases and J 4 bases, with 11 bases left between them. CDR3 length: 12 residues. Germline V gene lookup returns CDR1 SGHAT and CDR2 FQNNGV. CDR3 loop: CASLGGGTEAFF. CDR3 sequence (DNA): TGTGCCAGCCTGGGGGGGGGCACTGAAGCTTTCTTT.

The rearrangement joins TRBV7-9 to TRBJ2-4, with D uncertain. CDR1 and CDR2 from the germline V gene are SEHNR and FQNEAQ (reference sequence). This CDR3 comprises 15 residues. Trimming removed 3 bases at V and 9 bases at J, with 18 bases between. CDR3 in DNA: TGTGCCAGCAGCTTCTCAGGCGCCAACTATGGCATTCAGTACTTC. Translating it yields CASSFSGANYGIQYF.

This chain connects TRBV2 to TRBJ1-5, with TRBD1 identical over 8 bases. Trimming took 6 bases from V and 5 from J; bases not matched to a gene: 3. The CDR3 loop spans 13 amino acids. CDR1 and CDR2 (germline): SNHLY, FYNNEI. In nucleotides, the CDR3 is TGTGCCAGCAGGCTGGACAGGGATCAGCCCCAGCATTTT. Protein sequence: CASRLDRDQPQHF.

The chain joins TRBV18 to TRBJ1-2; D perhaps matches TRBD1 (6 bases). The ends were cut back, 0 bases at V and 8 bases at J, with 22 bases in the middle. The CDR3 covers 17 residues. Looked up from germline, CDR1 is KGHSH and CDR2 is LQKENI. The CDR3, as DNA: TGTGCCAGCTCACCACCGGGAGCAGACAGGCCCTCGGGGGGCTACACCTTC. Its translation: CASSPPGADRPSGGYTF.

This clone appeared once. The DNA for the CDR3 is TGTGCCAGCTCACAACTTGGACAGGGGAACTATGGCTACACCTTC. As protein: CASSQLGQGNYGYTF. This chain joins TRBV18 and TRBJ1-2; 9 nucleotides match TRBD1. This CDR3 spans 15 amino acids. Unmatched junction bases numbered 5, after V lost 4 bases and J lost 2 bases. Per the germline V gene, CDR1 is KGHSH and CDR2 is LQKENI.

The chain joins TRBV24-1 to TRBJ2-7; D is unresolved. Germline V gene lookup returns CDR1 KGHDR and CDR2 SFDVKD. This CDR3 contains 14 residues. V was pared by 5 bases and J by 3 bases, with 13 bases between. The CDR3 sequence is CATSGLRWSYEQYV. DNA for the CDR3: TGTGCCACCAGTGGACTGAGGTGGAGCTACGAGCAGTACGTC.

V usage is TRBV4-1 and J usage is TRBJ1-2; no firm D call. Germline V gene sequence: CDR1 MGHRA, CDR2 YSYEKL. V lost 4 bases to trimming and J lost 1 base, with 10 bases between them. The CDR3 is 14 residues long. The CDR3 nucleotides read TGCGCCAGCAGCCCGAGCACGGATAACTATGGCTACACCTTC. Encoded protein: CASSPSTDNYGYTF.

The chain recombines TRBV30 with TRBJ2-1; D unresolved. V lost 2 bases to trimming and J lost 5 bases, with 13 bases between them. The CDR3 runs to 14 residues. Germline assignment: CDR1 GTSNPN and CDR2 SVGIG (reference sequence). The CDR3 loop reads CAWSYGQVNNEQFF. The CDR3 nucleotides read TGTGCCTGGAGTTACGGCCAAGTCAACAATGAGCAGTTCTTC.

The CDR3, as DNA: TGTGCCAGCAGCTTAGGGGTGGGGGGCCCCAATGAGCAGTTCTTC. Translation: CASSLGVGGPNEQFF. The chain joins TRBV7-2 to TRBJ2-1; D assignment may be TRBD1 or TRBD2 (6 bases each). In germline, CDR1 is SGHTA, CDR2 FQGNSA. CDR3 length: 15 residues. V was shortened by 1 base and J by 6 bases, with 13 bases between the two germline ends.

V is TRBV6-1 and J is TRBJ1-2, with 8 bases aligning to TRBD1. Germline V gives CDR1 MNHNS, CDR2 SASEGT. CDR3 length: 17 amino acids. Losses at the gene ends were 2 bases for V and 4 bases for J; bases not matched to a gene: 12. The CDR3 DNA is TGTGCCAGCAGTGAAAATTCCGGGACAGGAAGTATCTATGGCTACACCTTC. It codes for CASSENSGTGSIYGYTF.

The gene calls are TRBV7-2 and TRBJ2-5; D unresolved. Germline CDR1 and CDR2: SGHTA and FQGNSA. This CDR3 spans 14 amino acids. V gave up 1 base and J gave up 6 bases, with 12 bases separating them. CDR3 in amino acids: CASSLGLGMKTQYF. DNA of the CDR3: TGTGCCAGCAGCTTAGGGCTGGGGATGAAGACCCAGTACTTC.

The V gene is TRBV7-3, the J gene TRBJ2-2, with 12 bases lining up with TRBD2. CDR1 SGHTA and CDR2 FQGTGA come from the germline V gene. The CDR3 contains 15 residues. The junction had 2 bases not matched to a gene; V was cut back by 4 bases and J by 5 bases. Written as DNA, the CDR3 is TGTGCCAGCAGCTCGACTAGCGGGGGAACCGGGGAGCTGTTTTTT. This encodes CASSSTSGGTGELFF.

V is TRBV29-1 and J is TRBJ2-3; D is uncertain. Deletions cut 5 bases from V and 1 base from J, with 10 bases between. Looked up from germline, CDR1 is SQVTM and CDR2 is ANQGSEA. The CDR3 extends over 13 amino acids. The CDR3 is CSVRPSGTDTQYF. In DNA, the CDR3 is TGCAGCGTTAGGCCCTCTGGCACAGATACGCAGTATTTT.

The V call is TRBV7-2, the J call TRBJ1-1; D is ambiguous. The CDR3 totals 16 residues. The V and J ends lost 5 bases and 1 base respectively, with 17 bases between them. Germline-derived CDR1 and CDR2 are SGHTA and FQGNSA. The CDR3 region is CASSADRRASNTEAFF. The CDR3 DNA follows: TGTGCCAGCAGCGCGGATCGTCGGGCATCGAACACTGAAGCTTTCTTT.

The chain uses TRBV14 and TRBJ2-1; a weak D match, TRBD1 (6 bases). With 4 bases removed from V and 9 bases from J, the gap between germline ends came to 13 bases. Germline V gives CDR1 SGHDN, CDR2 FVKESK. The CDR3 loop spans 13 amino acids. The CDR3 loop reads CASSPNRVGEQFF. Written as DNA, the CDR3 is TGTGCCAGCAGCCCGAACAGGGTGGGTGAGCAGTTCTTC. Using reference TRBV14 and TRBJ2-1 for the parts outside the CDR3, the full variable domain is EAGVTQFPSHSVIEKGQTVTLRCDPISGHDNLYWYRRVMGKEIKFLLHFVKESKQDESGMPNNRFLAERTGGTYSTLKVQPAELEDSGVYFCASSPNRVGEQFFGPGTRLTVL.

The J gene is TRBJ1-1, the V gene TRBV5-1; D gene ambiguous. The length of the CDR3 is 15 residues. The germline CDR1 and CDR2 sequences are SGHRS and YFSETQ. Trimming took 4 bases from V and 0 from J, leaving 13 bases between them. The CDR3 reads CASSLEGGVNTEAFF. The CDR3 bases are TGCGCCAGCAGCCTAGAAGGTGGCGTGAACACTGAAGCTTTCTTT.

The chain employs TRBV27 and TRBJ2-5; D possibly uses TRBD1 or TRBD2 (5 bases each). Germline V lookup: CDR1 MNHEY, CDR2 SMNVEV (reference sequence). With 5 bases removed from V and 5 bases from J, the gap between germline ends came to 18 bases. The CDR3 totals 15 residues. Here the CDR3 reads CASSPPGGWGETQYF. DNA of the CDR3: TGTGCCAGCAGTCCTCCCGGCGGTTGGGGGGAGACCCAGTACTTC.

The V and J genes are TRBV19 and TRBJ2-1, with 15 nucleotides matching TRBD2. The junction had 3 bases not matched to a gene; V was cut back by 6 bases and J by 3 bases. The CDR3 runs 16 residues. Germline CDR1 and CDR2: LNHDA and SQIVND (reference sequence). For the CDR3, the DNA is TGTGCCAGTAGGAGGACTAGCGGGGGGGTCTACAATGAGCAGTTCTTC. It encodes CASRRTSGGVYNEQFF.

The chain's CDR3 is CASQSRITSYNEQFF. CDR3 DNA: TGTGCCAGCCAAAGCCGAATTACCTCCTACAATGAGCAGTTCTTC. J is TRBJ2-1 and V is TRBV18; D is undetermined. V lost 8 bases and J 0 bases, leaving 14 bases between the germline ends. Germline V gene lookup returns CDR1 KGHSH and CDR2 LQKENI. CDR3 length: 15 residues.

The chain combines TRBV5-1 with TRBJ1-6, with D perhaps TRBD1 (6 bases). Trimming cost V 4 bases and J 9 bases, with 14 bases left between them. Germline CDR1 reads SGHRS; CDR2 reads YFSETQ. The CDR3 runs to 14 residues. CDR3 region: CASSGGRIASPLHF. Written as DNA, the CDR3 is TGCGCCAGCAGCGGGGGGCGCATCGCTTCACCCCTCCACTTT.

The sample holds a few counts of this clone. This sequence joins TRBV6-6 and TRBJ1-1; a possible D gene is TRBD1 (6 bases). V lost 6 bases, J lost 3 bases, and 14 bases lay in between. There are 14 residues in the CDR3. Germline-derived CDR1 and CDR2 are MNHNY and SVGAGI (reference sequence). The CDR3 loop is CASSHEGGDTEAFF. CDR3 coding DNA: TGTGCCAGCAGCCACGAGGGGGGAGACACTGAAGCTTTCTTT.

This rearrangement joins TRBV7-3 to TRBJ1-6, with a tentative D call TRBD1 (6 bases). This CDR3 spans 15 amino acids. The germline gives CDR1 SGHTA, CDR2 FQGTGA. Deletions cut 3 bases from V and 7 bases from J, with 13 bases between. CDR3 protein: CASSFHRDTNSPLHF. The CDR3 DNA sequence: TGTGCCAGCAGCTTCCACCGGGACACCAATTCACCCCTCCACTTT.

The genes are TRBV6-5 and TRBJ2-7, with TRBD1 identical over 7 bases. The CDR3 has 13 residues. J gave up 3 bases and V 5 bases, and 4 bases lay outside the gene matches. In germline, CDR1 is MNHEY, CDR2 SVGAGI. The CDR3 region has the DNA TGTGCCAGCAGTCGCCGGGACAGCTACGAGCAGTACGTC. This gives the protein CASSRRDSYEQYV.

The rearrangement links TRBV18 to TRBJ1-6; D call uncertain. Germline V lookup: CDR1 KGHSH, CDR2 LQKENI. The CDR3 is 16 residues long. V shed 4 bases and J shed 7 bases, with 17 bases lying between them. CDR3 loop: CASSRYFWASNSPLHF. For the CDR3, the DNA is TGTGCCAGCTCACGATATTTTTGGGCGTCGAATTCACCCCTCCACTTT.

This rearrangement joins TRBV7-2 to TRBJ1-2, with D hard to call. Germline V gives CDR1 SGHTA, CDR2 FQGNSA. V lost 1 base to trimming and J lost 0 bases, with 3 bases between them. This CDR3 has 13 residues. DNA for the CDR3: TGTGCCAGCAGCTTAGGTACTAACTATGGCTACACCTTC. Residues: CASSLGTNYGYTF.